This T cell receptor beta chain was profiled in a study of OX40 agonist ivuxolimab in advanced cancers. The overall study: Patients were infused with ivuxolimab every 2 weeks at 0.01 to 10 mg/kg. Broader study findings: In the expanded peripheral T cells, antigen specificity was never determined.

With 4 bases removed from V and 5 bases from J, the gap between germline ends came to 18 bases. The germline V gene encodes CDR1 SGHRS and CDR2 YFSETQ. This CDR3 contains 15 residues. Profiling relied on immunoSEQ multiplex PCR, and the TCRdb table lists in-frame clones only, not all of them. The sample yields 55,000 to 75,000 clones, around 90% seen once. Points on this clone: Its antigen is still unknown.

The clonotype originates from an adult with an advanced solid tumor such as melanoma, head and neck, liver or kidney cancer. The sequenced sample was CD4+ or CD8+ T cells sorted from blood, obtained in a trial of the OX40 agonist ivuxolimab. The rearrangement joins TRBV5-1 to TRBJ2-5; weak D call: TRBD2 (6 bases). DNA of the CDR3: TGCGCCAGCAGCGTATCGTCGGGGACTGGGGAGACCCAGTACTTC. Translated: CASSVSSGTGETQYF. Drawing the rest from reference TRBV5-1 and TRBJ2-5, the complete variable domain is KAGVTQTPRYLIKTRGQQVTLSCSPISGHRSVSWYQQTPGQGLQFLFEYFSETQRNKGNFPGRFSGRQFSNSRSEMNVSTLELGDSALYLCASSVSSGTGETQYFGPGTRLLVL.